The next 21 T cell receptor beta chains were all read from a single sample in a study. From the 5' RACE reads, TCRdb called clonotypes with MiXCR, one entry per CDR3 protein. The sample lists 50,000 to 75,000 distinct CDR3 sequences, roughly 23% occurring once. Sequences were obtained from memory CD4+ T cells sorted from a lymph node. Subset described: memory CD4+ T cells, CD4+CD45RO+CD25-. The receptors come from a female donor with breast cancer.

In its sample, this clonotype is medium-sized (0.01 to 0.1%). V usage is TRBV5-1 and J usage is TRBJ2-5, with 7 bases matching TRBD1. The germline V gene has CDR1 SGHRS and CDR2 YFSETQ. This CDR3 is 13 amino acids long. V lost 4 bases and J lost 7; bases outside the gene matches: 7. The CDR3 bases are TGCGCCAGCAGCCTGGGACAGAGAGGGACCCAGTACTTC. Its protein product is CASSLGQRGTQYF.

The J gene is TRBJ2-7, the V gene TRBV29-1, with 9 bases lining up with TRBD1. Germline V gene data show CDR1 as SQVTM and CDR2 as ANQGSEA. With 4 bases clipped from V and 4 bases from J, the junction kept 8 bases outside the gene matches. This CDR3 has 14 amino acids. CDR3 sequence: CSVATRQGVYEQYF. The CDR3 region has the DNA TGCAGCGTTGCGACTAGACAGGGGGTGTACGAGCAGTACTTC.

This clonotype has just a few counts. The V call is TRBV6-1, the J call TRBJ2-5, with 7 bases fitting TRBD2. Germline V gene sequence: CDR1 MNHNS, CDR2 SASEGT. This CDR3 is built from 13 residues. Losses at the gene ends were 8 bases for V and 5 bases for J; bases not matched to a gene: 8. CDR3 amino acids: CASGRARWETQYF. The CDR3 DNA reads TGTGCCAGCGGGAGGGCACGGTGGGAGACCCAGTACTTC.

This clonotype has at least ten counts. The chain joins TRBV15 to TRBJ1-6; D remains unclear. V was trimmed by 3 bases and J by 12 bases, leaving 6 bases between them. The CDR3 spans 11 residues. The germline V gene has CDR1 LNHNV and CDR2 YYDKDF (reference sequence). The DNA for the CDR3 is TGTGCCACCAGCAGGGAAGGACCCCTCCACTTT. Protein product: CATSREGPLHF.

This clonotype was recorded many times. The genes are TRBV29-1 and TRBJ2-7, with 10 bases fitting TRBD1. The CDR3 spans 14 residues. V shed 2 bases and J 5 bases; nucleotides not matched to a gene: 6. Per the germline V gene, CDR1 is SQVTM and CDR2 is ANQGSEA. The chain's CDR3 is CSVESPDRGNEQYF. The CDR3 nucleotides are TGCAGCGTTGAATCCCCGGACAGGGGGAACGAGCAGTACTTC.

Regarding this clonotype: A read error may explain this, as a much larger clone is one base away. It is likely a read error, because the conserved phenylalanine at the end of the CDR3 is missing. The chain employs TRBV29-1 and TRBJ1-2; D is unresolved. Germline V lookup: CDR1 SQVTM, CDR2 ANQGSEA. The CDR3 extends over 11 amino acids. V shed 6 bases and J shed 1 base, with 6 bases lying between them. Written as DNA, the CDR3 is TGCAGCGTCCAGGTTAACTATGGCTACACCTCC. Amino acid sequence: CSVQVNYGYTS.

V is TRBV4-2 and J is TRBJ2-4; 10 bases map to TRBD1. The V gene end was trimmed by 1 base and the J gene end by 7 bases; junction bases not matched to a gene: 4. CDR1 LGHNA and CDR2 YNFKEQ come from the germline V gene. The CDR3 has 15 residues. CDR3 in amino acids: CASSQVEGQGNIQYF. The CDR3 bases are TGTGCCAGCAGCCAAGTCGAGGGACAGGGGAACATTCAGTACTTC.

This clonotype was found a few times. The rearrangement links TRBV3-1 to TRBJ1-1, with 10 bases matching TRBD1. The CDR3 contains 17 residues. Germline loops: CDR1 LGHDT, CDR2 YNNKEL (reference sequence). V was pared by 1 base and J by 2 bases, with 7 bases of the junction left unmatched. CDR3 sequence: CASSQGLRTGGNTEAFF. CDR3 nucleotides: TGTGCCAGCAGCCAAGGTCTCCGGACAGGGGGTAACACTGAAGCTTTCTTT.

This clonotype has only a few counts. This rearrangement joins TRBV7-9 to TRBJ2-5, with D perhaps TRBD2 (5 bases). Trimming cost V 6 bases and J 2 bases, with 10 bases left between them. This CDR3 has 13 amino acids. CDR1 is SEHNR and CDR2 is FQNEAQ in the germline V gene (reference sequence). In nucleotides, the CDR3 is TGTGCCAGCAGGGCGGGCGTACAAGAGACCCAGTACTTC. It translates to CASRAGVQETQYF.

The chain joins TRBV5-5 to TRBJ2-7; 7 bases map to TRBD1. The CDR3 consists of 14 residues. V gave up 6 bases and J gave up 1 base; unmatched junction bases: 7. CDR1 and CDR2 (germline): SGHKS, YYEKEE (reference sequence). The CDR3 loop is CASIGTATSYEQYF. The CDR3 nucleotides read TGTGCCAGCATTGGGACAGCCACGTCCTACGAGCAGTACTTC.

The chain is built from TRBV9 and TRBJ2-1, with 9 bases identical to TRBD2. The germline gives CDR1 SGDLS, CDR2 YYNGEE. The CDR3 loop spans 16 amino acids. Trimming took 0 bases from V and 6 from J; bases not matched to a gene: 7. For the CDR3, the DNA is TGTGCCAGCAGCGTAGGGGCGGGAGGGCGCCCCAATGAGCAGTTCTTC. Amino acids: CASSVGAGGRPNEQFF.

The chain uses TRBV20-1 and TRBJ1-3, with D possibly being TRBD1 (6 bases). V was clipped by 3 bases and J by 2 bases, with 14 bases between them. The CDR3 runs to 15 residues. Germline values: CDR1 DFQATT, CDR2 SNEGSKA (reference sequence). The CDR3 DNA sequence: TGCAGTGCTAGGGTCCGGGGGCTGGCTGGAAACACCATATATTTT. Translating it yields CSARVRGLAGNTIYF.

This chain links TRBV5-1 with TRBJ2-4, with 7 bases matching TRBD1. The CDR3 sequence is 16 residues long. Germline assignment: CDR1 SGHRS and CDR2 YFSETQ. V gave up 4 bases and J gave up 2 bases; unmatched junction bases: 9. The CDR3 sequence: CASSDDRDRPKNIQYF. CDR3 nucleotides: TGCGCCAGCAGCGATGACAGGGATCGACCCAAAAACATTCAGTACTTC.

Of note for this clonotype: At one end, the junction sequence differs from germline, possibly due to a read error. The rearrangement uses TRBV5-1 and TRBJ1-1; D may be TRBD1 (5 bases). The CDR3 consists of 15 residues. CDR1 and CDR2 from the germline V gene are SGHRS and YFSETQ. The CDR3 spells CASSLTPPADTEAFF. In DNA form, the CDR3 reads TGCGCCAGCAGCTTGACCCCTCCTGCGGACACAGAAGCTTTCTTT.

This clonotype was recorded once. At one end, the junction sequence differs from germline, possibly due to a read error. The V call is TRBV24-1, the J call TRBJ2-5; the D is unclear. Germline lookup yields CDR1 KGHDR and CDR2 SFDVKD. This CDR3 region has 13 residues. The CDR3 sequence: CATSDPLKETQCF. The CDR3 DNA reads TGTGCCACCAGTGATCCTCTCAAAGAGACCCAGTGCTTC.

The J gene is TRBJ1-5, the V gene TRBV5-5; D unresolved. The CDR3 contains 16 residues. Germline V gene sequence: CDR1 SGHKS, CDR2 YYEKEE (reference sequence). The V end was cut by 4 bases, the J end by 1 base, with 15 bases between. CDR3 residues: CASSRTGDGSNQPQHF. CDR3 bases: TGTGCCAGCAGCCGGACTGGGGATGGGAGCAATCAGCCCCAGCATTTT.

In its sample, this clonotype was seen many times. The J gene is TRBJ1-1, the V gene TRBV5-1; D possibly corresponds to TRBD1 (6 bases). The CDR3 is made up of 14 amino acids. Per the germline V gene, CDR1 is SGHRS and CDR2 is YFSETQ. Trimming took 4 bases from V and 4 from J, leaving 14 bases between them. The CDR3 nucleotides are TGCGCCAGCAGCCGAACCCAGGGGATCACTGAAGCTTTCTTT. Translating gives CASSRTQGITEAFF.

V usage is TRBV5-1 and J usage is TRBJ1-1; 7 positions match TRBD1. The CDR3 extends over 15 amino acids. Per the germline V gene, CDR1 is SGHRS and CDR2 is YFSETQ. With V trimmed by 5 bases and J by 0 bases, 7 bases remained unmatched. CDR3 sequence: CASSHGQALNTEAFF. The CDR3 nucleotides read TGCGCCAGCAGTCACGGACAGGCGTTGAACACTGAAGCTTTCTTT. Full variable domain (remainder filled in from reference TRBV5-1 and TRBJ1-1): KAGVTQTPRYLIKTRGQQVTLSCSPISGHRSVSWYQQTPGQGLQFLFEYFSETQRNKGNFPGRFSGRQFSNSRSEMNVSTLELGDSALYLCASSHGQALNTEAFFGQGTRLTVV.

In its sample, this clonotype was seen a few times. The chain couples TRBV10-2 to TRBJ2-7, with 8 nucleotides matching TRBD2. The CDR3 runs to 15 residues. Per the germline V gene, CDR1 is WSHSY and CDR2 is SAAADI. With 7 bases clipped from V and 6 bases from J, the junction kept 14 bases outside the gene matches. The DNA for the CDR3 is TGCGCCAGCACATCTCCGGGACTAGGACCCTCCGAGCAGTACTTC. Its protein is CASTSPGLGPSEQYF.

This clonotype was seen once. The chain recombines TRBV4-2 with TRBJ1-3, with 7 bases that match TRBD1. Unmatched junction bases numbered 2, after V lost 0 bases and J lost 3 bases. CDR3 size: 15 residues. Germline V gene sequence: CDR1 LGHNA, CDR2 YNFKEQ. DNA for the CDR3: TGTGCCAGCAGCCAAGATTACAGGGGTGGAAACACCATATATTTT. Its translation is CASSQDYRGGNTIYF.

The chain combines TRBV5-1 with TRBJ2-2; tentative D call: TRBD1 (5 bases). The germline V and J ends were trimmed by 7 bases and 3 bases, with 10 bases remaining between them. In germline, CDR1 is SGHRS, CDR2 YFSETQ. The CDR3 is 13 amino acids. As DNA, the CDR3 is TGCGCCAGCCAGGGTGGCGACACCGGGGAGCTGTTTTTT. Translation gives CASQGGDTGELFF.